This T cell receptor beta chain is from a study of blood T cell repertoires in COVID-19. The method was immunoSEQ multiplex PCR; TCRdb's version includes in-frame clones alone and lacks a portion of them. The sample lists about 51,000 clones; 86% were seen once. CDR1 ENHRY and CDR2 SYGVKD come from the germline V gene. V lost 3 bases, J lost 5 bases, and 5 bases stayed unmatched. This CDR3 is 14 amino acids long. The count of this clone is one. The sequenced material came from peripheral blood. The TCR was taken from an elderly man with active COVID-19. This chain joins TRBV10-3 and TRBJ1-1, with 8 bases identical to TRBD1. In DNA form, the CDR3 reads TGTGCCATCAGTGACGACAGGGGACGGACTGAAGCTTTCTTT. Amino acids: CAISDDRGRTEAFF.